Sequencing of this T cell receptor beta chain was carried out in a study of neurological immune-mediated disorders. Study-level points and caveats: For the multiple sclerosis repertoire cluster, no association with any clinical or MRI feature was found.

Germline V gene lookup returns CDR1 MGHRA and CDR2 YSYEKL. Trimming cost V 6 bases and J 5 bases, with 10 bases left between them. The length of the CDR3 is 12 residues. One entry per CDR3 protein results from TCRdb running MiXCR on the 5' RACE reads. The data show fewer than 65,000 distinct CDR3 sequences, approximately 4.1% seen once. Note on this clonotype: Its antigen is still unknown.

The sequenced sample was PBMCs. The sequence derives from a man over 45 with multiple sclerosis. The chain couples TRBV4-1 to TRBJ1-1, with D perhaps matching TRBD1 (5 bases). For the CDR3, the DNA is TGCGCCAGCAGACATTCAGGGACTGAAGCTTTCTTT. This codes for CASRHSGTEAFF.